This is a list of T cell receptor beta chains from one sample in a study of blood T cell repertoires in COVID-19. Using immunoSEQ multiplex PCR, the repertoire was profiled, and TCRdb retains in-frame clones only, with some absent. The profile shows under 250,000 clones, approximately 90% of them singletons. Sequencing was carried out using peripheral blood. The receptors were gathered from a man in his fifties or sixties with COVID-19, enrolled during active disease. CDR3s include the opening cysteine and the closing phenylalanine or tryptophan.

>TRBV7-2|TRBJ1-2
CASSFGRGQGYTF
>TRBV5-1|TRBJ2-2
CASSSFPTSGGANTGELFF
>TRBV18|TRBJ1-4
CASSPPGANEKLFF
>TRBV28|TRBJ2-7
CASSAPGQGDEQYF
>TRBV7-6|TRBJ2-7
CASSSIYRGRETYEQYF
>TRBV5-8|TRBJ1-2
CASSPGQANYGYTF
>TRBV28|TRBJ2-7
CASSLGLLEQYF
>TRBV19|TRBJ2-2
CASSTQRGPYTGELFF
>TRBV4-2|TRBJ2-1
CASSQALGVQGNEQFF
>TRBV5-1|TRBJ1-1
CASSLAAGLNTEAFF
>TRBV5-1|TRBJ2-7
CASSSRQGPYEQYF
>TRBV6-5|TRBJ2-5
CASRTSGGPQETQYF
>TRBV28|TRBJ1-5
CASILSGVGNQPQHF
>TRBV24-1|TRBJ2-1
CATRAESSYNEQFF
>TRBV5-5|TRBJ2-1
CASSSLASGVSYNEQFF
>TRBV2|TRBJ2-3
CASSEFGGGHTDTQYF
>TRBV24-1|TRBJ2-2
CATSDFPAGELFF
>TRBV19|TRBJ2-1
CASSPQWGLSYNEQFF
>TRBV30|TRBJ2-1
CAWRPYLRQADEQFF
>TRBV6-5|TRBJ2-2
CASSGQGRVGELFF
>TRBV28|TRBJ2-7
CATVGTSSYEQYF
>TRBV2|TRBJ2-2
CASSEALTSHKGVLFF
>TRBV7-9|TRBJ2-1
CASSLDVGKHNEQFF
>TRBV28|TRBJ1-2
CASSLSRGYGYTF
>TRBV24-1|TRBJ2-2
CATRQGSTGELFF
>TRBV18|TRBJ1-3
CASSFGQGSGNTIYF
>TRBV21-1|TRBJ2-7
CASSKEAATSKSYEQYF
>TRBV5-4|TRBJ1-2
CASSTGQPYYGYTF
>TRBV5-1|TRBJ1-1
CASSGQGAMDTEAFF
>TRBV5-1|TRBJ2-7
CASSTGQGEQYF
>TRBV19|TRBJ2-7
CASGTRDRTFKQYF
>TRBV11-2|TRBJ1-4
CASSPRTGSEKLFF
>TRBV29-1|TRBJ2-7
CSVERDRGYEQYF
>TRBV4-2|TRBJ1-3
CASSQDPQGVEGAGNTIYF
>TRBV18|TRBJ2-7
CASSAGQREQYF
>TRBV5-1|TRBJ2-3
CASSRGLAGVTDTQYF
>TRBV5-8|TRBJ1-1
CASSSGTGAPGNTEAFF
>TRBV7-2|TRBJ2-1
CASSLSQAGHNEQFF
>TRBV6-2/TRBV6-3|TRBJ1-1
CASSYGRGRTEAFF
>TRBV2|TRBJ1-3
CAGRQGAGNTIYF
>TRBV7-3|TRBJ2-1
CASSLTPGDSYNEQFF
>TRBV5-1|TRBJ2-7
CASSGQPHSPGEQYF
>TRBV27|TRBJ2-2
CASSLLAGGPGTGELFF
>TRBV27|TRBJ2-7
CASSLDPAGVGNEQYF